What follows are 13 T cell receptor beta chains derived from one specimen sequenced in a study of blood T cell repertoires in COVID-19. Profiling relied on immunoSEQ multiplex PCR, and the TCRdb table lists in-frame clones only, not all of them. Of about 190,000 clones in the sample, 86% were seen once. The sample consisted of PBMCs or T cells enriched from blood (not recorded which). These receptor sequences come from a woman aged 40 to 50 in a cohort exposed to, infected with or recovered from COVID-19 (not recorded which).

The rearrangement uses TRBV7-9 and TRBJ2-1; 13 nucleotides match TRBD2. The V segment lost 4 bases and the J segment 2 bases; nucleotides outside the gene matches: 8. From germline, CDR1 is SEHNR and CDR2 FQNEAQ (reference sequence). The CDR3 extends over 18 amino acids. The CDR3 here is CASSSWTSGSLTYNEQFF. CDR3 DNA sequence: TGTGCCAGCAGCTCGTGGACTAGCGGGAGCCTTACCTACAATGAGCAGTTCTTC.

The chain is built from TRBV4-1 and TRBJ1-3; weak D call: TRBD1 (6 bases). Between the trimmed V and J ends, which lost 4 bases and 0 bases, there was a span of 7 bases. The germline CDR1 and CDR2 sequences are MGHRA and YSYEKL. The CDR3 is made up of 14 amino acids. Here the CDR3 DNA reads TGCGCCAGCAGCCGGACAGTCTCTGGAAACACCATATATTTT. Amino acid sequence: CASSRTVSGNTIYF.

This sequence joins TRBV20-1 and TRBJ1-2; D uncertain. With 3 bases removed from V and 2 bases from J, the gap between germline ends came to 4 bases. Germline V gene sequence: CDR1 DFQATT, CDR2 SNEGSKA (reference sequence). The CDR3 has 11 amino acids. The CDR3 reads CSASPNYGYTF. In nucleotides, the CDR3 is TGCAGTGCTAGCCCAAACTATGGCTACACCTTC.

In DNA, the CDR3 is TGTGCCAGCAGCCTATCAAACACCGGGGAGCTGTTTTTT. Amino acids: CASSLSNTGELFF. The gene calls are TRBV7-2 and TRBJ2-2; D is undetermined. Trimming took off 5 bases at V and 2 bases at J, with 6 bases between the two ends. This CDR3 has 13 amino acids. CDR1 and CDR2 from the germline V gene are SGHTA and FQGNSA.

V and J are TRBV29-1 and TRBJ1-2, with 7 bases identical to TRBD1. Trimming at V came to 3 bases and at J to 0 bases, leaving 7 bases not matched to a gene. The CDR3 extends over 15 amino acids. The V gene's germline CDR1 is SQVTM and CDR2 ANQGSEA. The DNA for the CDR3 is TGCAGCGTTGACCCCACAGGGGATACTAACTATGGCTACACCTTC. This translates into CSVDPTGDTNYGYTF.

CDR3 residues: CATSDRGAYNEQFF. DNA for the CDR3: TGTGCCACCAGTGATCGGGGGGCCTACAATGAGCAGTTCTTC. This chain uses TRBV24-1 with TRBJ2-1, with 7 bases fitting TRBD2. CDR1 and CDR2 from the germline V gene are KGHDR and SFDVKD. The CDR3 contains 14 residues. V dropped 3 bases and J dropped 2; count of bases not matched to a gene: 0.

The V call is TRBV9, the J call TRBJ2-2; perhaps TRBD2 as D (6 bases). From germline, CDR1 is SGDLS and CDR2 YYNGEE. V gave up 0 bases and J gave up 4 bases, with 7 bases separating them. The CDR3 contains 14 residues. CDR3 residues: CASSVAGSTGELFF. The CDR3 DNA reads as TGTGCCAGCAGCGTAGCCGGGAGCACCGGGGAGCTGTTTTTT.

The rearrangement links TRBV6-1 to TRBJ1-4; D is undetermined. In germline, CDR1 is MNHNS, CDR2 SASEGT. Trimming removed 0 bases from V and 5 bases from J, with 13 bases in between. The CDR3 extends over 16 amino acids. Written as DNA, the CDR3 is TGTGCCAGCAGTGAAGCAATGGGGAGCGGGAATGAAAAACTGTTTTTT. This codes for CASSEAMGSGNEKLFF.

The DNA of the CDR3 is TGTGCCAGCAGCGGAGGGACAGAGATCACCGGGGAGCTGTTTTTT. Its protein is CASSGGTEITGELFF. V gene TRBV9 combines with J gene TRBJ2-2; 7 nucleotides align to TRBD1. Germline CDR1 reads SGDLS; CDR2 reads YYNGEE. The junction had 6 bases not matched to a gene; V was cut back by 3 bases and J by 4 bases. The CDR3 covers 15 residues.

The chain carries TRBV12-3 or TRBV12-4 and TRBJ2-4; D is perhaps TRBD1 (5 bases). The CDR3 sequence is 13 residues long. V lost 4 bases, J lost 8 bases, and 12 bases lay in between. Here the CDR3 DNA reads TGTGCCAGCAGTTCCAGGGTAAGGGACATTCAGTACTTC. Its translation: CASSSRVRDIQYF.

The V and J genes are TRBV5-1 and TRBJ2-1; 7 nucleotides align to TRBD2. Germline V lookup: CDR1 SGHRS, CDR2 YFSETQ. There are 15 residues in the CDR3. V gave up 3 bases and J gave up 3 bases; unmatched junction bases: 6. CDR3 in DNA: TGCGCCAGCAGCTCCCTACTAGCGAACTACAATGAGCAGTTCTTC. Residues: CASSSLLANYNEQFF.

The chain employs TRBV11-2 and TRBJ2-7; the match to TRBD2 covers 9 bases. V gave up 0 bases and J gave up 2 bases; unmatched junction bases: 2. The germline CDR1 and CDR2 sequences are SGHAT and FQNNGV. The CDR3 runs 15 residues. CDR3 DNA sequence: TGTGCCAGCAGCTTAGAATTAGCGGGGGCCTACGAGCAGTACTTC. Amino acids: CASSLELAGAYEQYF.

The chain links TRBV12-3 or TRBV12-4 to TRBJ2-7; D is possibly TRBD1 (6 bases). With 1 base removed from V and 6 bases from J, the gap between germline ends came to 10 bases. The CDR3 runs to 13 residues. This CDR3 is CASSLGGLGEQYF. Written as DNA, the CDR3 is TGTGCCAGCAGTTTAGGGGGGCTGGGCGAGCAGTACTTC.